Shown below are 25 T cell receptor beta chains from a single sample sequenced in a study of OX40 agonist ivuxolimab in advanced cancers. Method: immunoSEQ multiplex PCR; TCRdb's copy keeps in-frame clones and lacks some. Found here are more than 50,000 clones, 86% of them singletons; the top ten hold roughly 3%. Source: CD4+ or CD8+ T cells sorted from blood, taken in a trial of the OX40 agonist ivuxolimab. These receptors all stem from an adult with an advanced solid tumor such as melanoma, head and neck, liver or kidney cancer.

This chain connects TRBV11-2 to TRBJ2-4, with D possibly being TRBD1 or TRBD2 (6 bases each). Germline V lookup: CDR1 SGHAT, CDR2 FQNNGV. Trimming took off 1 base at V and 8 bases at J, with 15 bases between the two ends. The CDR3 runs to 15 residues. CDR3 sequence reads: CASSLARGLIDIQYF. The CDR3 region has the DNA TGTGCCAGCAGCTTAGCCCGGGGGCTTATAGACATTCAGTACTTC.

The V gene is TRBV4-2, the J gene TRBJ2-1; 8 nucleotides match TRBD1. J was trimmed by 7 bases and V by 4 bases; bases with no gene match: 6. Per germline, CDR1 LGHNA and CDR2 YNFKEQ. The CDR3 extends over 14 amino acids. CDR3 sequence: CASSPDRARNEQFF. The CDR3 DNA reads TGTGCCAGCAGCCCGGACAGGGCCAGAAATGAGCAGTTCTTC.

This chain links TRBV5-4 with TRBJ2-7, with 7 nucleotides matching TRBD2. Germline CDR1 and CDR2: SGHNT and YYREEE (reference sequence). J was trimmed by 0 bases and V by 1 base; bases with no gene match: 13. The CDR3 is 18 amino acids. CDR3 bases: TGTGCCAGCAGCTTGAGGCGTTCTGGGGGGGGAGGCTCCTACGAGCAGTACTTC. The encoded protein is CASSLRRSGGGGSYEQYF.

The chain has TRBV5-1 and TRBJ2-3; no reliable D call. This CDR3 is built from 12 residues. CDR1 SGHRS and CDR2 YFSETQ come from the germline V gene. V was trimmed by 4 bases and J by 2 bases, leaving 5 bases between them. The CDR3 region is CASSADTDTQYF. The DNA for the CDR3 is TGCGCCAGCAGCGCCGACACAGATACGCAGTATTTT.

The chain is built from TRBV7-2 and TRBJ2-4, with 7 nucleotides matching TRBD2. Germline CDR1 is SGHTA and CDR2 is FQGNSA. The CDR3 has 14 residues. The ends lost 4 bases at V and 6 bases at J; junction bases unmatched: 6. The DNA of the CDR3 is TGTGCCAGCAGCTCAAGCGGGGCTTCAAACATTCAGTACTTC. This codes for CASSSSGASNIQYF.

The rearrangement uses TRBV4-3 and TRBJ1-6, with TRBD1 as a possible D gene (5 bases). This CDR3 has 16 residues. CDR1 LGHNA and CDR2 YSLEER come from the germline V gene. V lost 1 base, J lost 5 bases, and 12 bases lay in between. CDR3 sequence reads: CASSQAGTANNSPLHF. CDR3 nucleotide sequence: TGCGCCAGCAGCCAAGCGGGGACGGCAAATAATTCACCCCTCCACTTT.

V is TRBV6-1 and J is TRBJ1-6; D gene uncertain. Germline V gene sequence: CDR1 MNHNS, CDR2 SASEGT. The CDR3 totals 14 residues. V was shortened by 2 bases and J by 8 bases, with 10 bases between the two germline ends. CDR3: CASSELPKDSPLHF. CDR3 nucleotide sequence: TGTGCCAGCAGTGAATTACCGAAGGATTCACCCCTCCACTTT.

The chain employs TRBV6-5 and TRBJ2-7, with D perhaps matching TRBD1 (6 bases). The CDR3 length is 12 residues. Germline CDR1 is MNHEY and CDR2 is SVGAGI. Trimming pared 6 bases from V and 2 bases from J, leaving 8 bases between. For the CDR3, the DNA is TGTGCCAGCAGAGACAGGACCTACGAGCAGTACTTC. Protein product: CASRDRTYEQYF.

This clone was observed a few times. CDR3 region: CASSYRDSTEAFF. The CDR3 coding sequence is TGTGCCAGCAGTTACCGGGACAGCACTGAAGCTTTCTTT. The rearrangement links TRBV6-5 to TRBJ1-1, with TRBD1 matching 7 bases. The CDR3 is 13 amino acids. The V segment lost 2 bases and the J segment 4 bases; nucleotides outside the gene matches: 1. The V gene's germline CDR1 is MNHEY and CDR2 SVGAGI.

V usage is TRBV7-2 and J usage is TRBJ2-5, with 11 nucleotides matching TRBD2. The V gene's germline CDR1 is SGHTA and CDR2 FQGNSA. The CDR3 extends over 18 amino acids. The V segment lost 0 bases and the J segment 1 base; nucleotides outside the gene matches: 7. CDR3 coding DNA: TGTGCCAGCAGCTTAGCTAGCGGGGGGGCCGGAGGCCAAGAGACCCAGTACTTC. It specifies CASSLASGGAGGQETQYF.

This clone has only one observation. The CDR3 region is CASSLNRDQEKLFF. CDR3 coding DNA: TGTGCCAGCAGCTTAAACAGGGATCAGGAAAAACTGTTTTTT. V usage is TRBV11-3 and J usage is TRBJ1-4, with D tentatively TRBD1 (6 bases). Trimming removed 2 bases from V and 8 bases from J, with 12 bases in between. Per the germline V gene, CDR1 is SGHNT and CDR2 is YENEEA. The CDR3 loop spans 14 amino acids.

This rearrangement joins TRBV14 to TRBJ2-7; no definite D call. Germline V lookup: CDR1 SGHDN, CDR2 FVKESK. There are 13 residues in the CDR3. V was cut by 4 bases and J by 3 bases, with 10 bases left in between. The CDR3 DNA reads as TGTGCCAGCAGCCGGACGTTAGGCTACGAGCAGTACTTC. This codes for CASSRTLGYEQYF.

V gene TRBV4-2 combines with J gene TRBJ2-2, with D perhaps matching TRBD2 (6 bases). Per the germline V gene, CDR1 is LGHNA and CDR2 is YNFKEQ. The CDR3 totals 16 residues. Trimming took 0 bases from V and 5 from J, leaving 13 bases between them. The CDR3 DNA follows: TGTGCCAGCAGCCAAGAGTCCCGTGGGAGGACCGGGGAGCTGTTTTTT. Translated: CASSQESRGRTGELFF.

The rearrangement uses TRBV5-1 and TRBJ2-1, with 8 bases that match TRBD2. This CDR3 has 16 residues. Germline CDR1 reads SGHRS; CDR2 reads YFSETQ. The V gene end was trimmed by 4 bases and the J gene end by 7 bases; junction bases not matched to a gene: 13. This CDR3 is CASSGRRGGTSNEQFF. The CDR3 bases are TGCGCCAGCAGCGGGAGGCGCGGGGGGACCTCGAATGAGCAGTTCTTC.

The chain combines TRBV7-2 with TRBJ2-7, with TRBD2 matching over 8 bases. Looked up from germline, CDR1 is SGHTA and CDR2 is FQGNSA. There are 14 residues in the CDR3. The V gene end was trimmed by 5 bases and the J gene end by 3 bases; junction bases not matched to a gene: 6. The CDR3: CASSIGGGNYEQYF. CDR3 nucleotides: TGTGCCAGCAGCATCGGGGGGGGAAACTACGAGCAGTACTTC.

V and J are TRBV10-3 and TRBJ2-7, with TRBD1 matching over 9 bases. This CDR3 is built from 16 residues. CDR1 ENHRY and CDR2 SYGVKD come from the germline V gene. The V segment lost 2 bases and the J segment 0 bases; nucleotides outside the gene matches: 5. CDR3 protein: CAISETGGGSSYEQYF. CDR3 DNA: TGTGCCATCAGTGAGACAGGGGGCGGGAGCTCCTACGAGCAGTACTTC.

The chain carries TRBV10-3 and TRBJ2-3; D unresolved. V gave up 0 bases and J gave up 2 bases, with 9 bases separating them. The germline V gene has CDR1 ENHRY and CDR2 SYGVKD. The CDR3 is 15 amino acids. DNA of the CDR3: TGTGCCATCAGTGAGTCTGAGAGATACACAGATACGCAGTATTTT. Amino acid sequence: CAISESERYTDTQYF.

The chain joins TRBV6-1 to TRBJ1-5; unclear D gene. The CDR3 runs 14 residues. In germline, CDR1 is MNHNS, CDR2 SASEGT. The ends were cut back, 5 bases at V and 2 bases at J, with 10 bases in the middle. The CDR3 region is CASSLMDRNQPQHF. The DNA of the CDR3 is TGTGCCAGCAGTCTAATGGACCGCAATCAGCCCCAGCATTTT.

The rearrangement joins TRBV27 to TRBJ2-7; possibly TRBD1 for D (6 bases). Trimming left V 6 bases short and J 5 bases short, with 17 bases between. The length of the CDR3 is 14 residues. Germline V gene data show CDR1 as MNHEY and CDR2 as SMNVEV (reference sequence). CDR3 amino acids: CASRTTGDPNEQYF. The CDR3 bases are TGTGCCAGCAGGACGACAGGAGACCCGAACGAGCAGTACTTC.

The chain has TRBV7-8 and TRBJ2-1; 11 bases are shared with TRBD2. The CDR3 is made up of 19 amino acids. J gave up 7 bases and V 5 bases, and 19 bases lay outside the gene matches. Germline V gene data show CDR1 as SGHVS and CDR2 as FQNEAQ. CDR3 loop: CASSKQTGTTSGGWNEQFF. The DNA of the CDR3 is TGTGCCAGCAGCAAACAAACTGGGACTACTAGCGGGGGCTGGAATGAGCAGTTCTTC.

This chain uses TRBV6-5 with TRBJ2-5; D remains ambiguous. CDR3 length: 12 residues. Deletions cut 10 bases from V and 1 base from J, with 10 bases between. Germline CDR1 and CDR2: MNHEY and SVGAGI. The CDR3 region is CATSGPQETQYF. For the CDR3, the DNA is TGTGCCACCTCCGGGCCCCAAGAGACCCAGTACTTC.

The chain recombines TRBV11-2 with TRBJ2-3; 9 positions agree with TRBD2. This CDR3 has 16 amino acids. Germline lookup yields CDR1 SGHAT and CDR2 FQNNGV. With V trimmed by 1 base and J by 1 base, 3 bases remained unmatched. CDR3 DNA: TGTGCCAGCAGCTTAGGAGCGGGGGGCGGCACAGATACGCAGTATTTT. It encodes CASSLGAGGGTDTQYF. The variable domain in full, with the rest retrieved from reference TRBV11-2 and TRBJ2-3, is EAGVAQSPRYKIIEKRQSVAFWCNPISGHATLYWYQQILGQGPKLLIQFQNNGVVDDSQLPKDRFSAERLKGVDSTLKIQPAKLEDSAVYLCASSLGAGGGTDTQYFGPGTRLTVL.

V usage is TRBV6-1 and J usage is TRBJ1-2; D is uncertain. Germline V lookup: CDR1 MNHNS, CDR2 SASEGT. The CDR3 loop spans 18 amino acids. V was trimmed by 4 bases and J by 4 bases, leaving 25 bases between them. This CDR3 reads CASSGVAGRGRTLYGYTF. The CDR3 DNA reads TGTGCCAGCAGTGGCGTGGCAGGCCGAGGACGCACCCTCTATGGCTACACCTTC.

The rearrangement uses TRBV29-1 and TRBJ2-7; 12 bases match TRBD1. This CDR3 has 13 residues. Per the germline V gene, CDR1 is SQVTM and CDR2 is ANQGSEA. V was pared by 7 bases and J by 6 bases, with 7 bases of the junction left unmatched. CDR3 nucleotides: TGCAGCGCGGGGGACAGGGGGCCCCGCGAGCAGTACTTC. Translating it yields CSAGDRGPREQYF.

V and J are TRBV19 and TRBJ1-6; 8 bases agree with TRBD1. CDR1 is LNHDA and CDR2 is SQIVND in the germline V gene (reference sequence). There are 15 residues in the CDR3. V was pared by 0 bases and J by 8 bases, with 3 bases of the junction left unmatched. CDR3 nucleotide sequence: TGTGCCAGTAGTATAGATCTCAGGGGGCATTCACCCCTCCACTTT. It translates to CASSIDLRGHSPLHF.